The rows below give T cell receptor beta chains drawn from one sample of a study of T cell responses to AZD1222 COVID-19 vaccine. The protocol was immunoSEQ multiplex PCR, while the TCRdb copy is restricted to in-frame clones and leaves out a portion. The data contain 69,000 or so clones, roughly 85% of them singletons. Sequenced here: peripheral blood, sampled 28 days after the second AZD1222 dose. These receptors originate from an adult who received the AZD1222 COVID-19 vaccine. Both conserved end residues are part of each CDR3. A D gene is named only where the DNA matches it firmly. Expanded clones are given a class, and other clones once, few, many or no size at all.

J gene	D gene	clone size	V gene	CDR3 DNA	CDR3 protein
TRBJ2-2	-	-	TRBV10-3	TGTGCCATCAAAGGGAGCCCATCGAACACCGGGGAGCTGTTTTTT	CAIKGSPSNTGELFF
TRBJ1-4	TRBD1	-	TRBV19	TGTGCCAGTAGGAACAGGGGGACAACTAATGAAAAACTGTTTTTT	CASRNRGTTNEKLFF
TRBJ2-3	TRBD2	once	TRBV3-1/TRBV3-2	TGTGCCAGCAGCCCTCTCCGGGCGGGAGTGGCAGAAACGCAGTATTTT	CASSPLRAGVAETQYF
TRBJ2-3	TRBD1	-	TRBV27	TGTGCCAGCCGGACAGGGCTTAGCGGAGTGGCAGATACGCAGTATTTT	CASRTGLSGVADTQYF
TRBJ2-1	TRBD1	-	TRBV18	TGTGCCAGCTCACCCTGGGACAGGGTTAGGGAGCAGTTCTTC	CASSPWDRVREQFF
TRBJ2-1	TRBD2	once	TRBV3-1/TRBV3-2	TGTGCCAGCAGCCCTAGGACTAGCTCCTACAATGAGCAGTTCTTC	CASSPRTSSYNEQFF
TRBJ1-5	-	-	TRBV19	TGTGCCAGTAGTATAGCGACAGACTATAGCAATCAGCCCCAGCATTTT	CASSIATDYSNQPQHF
TRBJ1-5	-	-	TRBV6-5	TGTGCCAGCAGTTTGTCGGGGGCTGCGCAGCCCCAGCATTTT	CASSLSGAAQPQHF
TRBJ2-7	TRBD2	-	TRBV30	TGTGCCTGGAAGCTAGCGGGGTCTTACGAGCAGTACTTC	CAWKLAGSYEQYF
TRBJ2-1	-	-	TRBV3-1/TRBV3-2	TGTGCCAGCAGCCAAGACTGGGCCCAGGACAATGAGCAGTTCTTC	CASSQDWAQDNEQFF
TRBJ2-5	-	once	TRBV7-2	TGTGCCAGCAGCTTCGGTAACAGGGTGGAGACCCAGTACTTC	CASSFGNRVETQYF
TRBJ1-1	TRBD1	-	TRBV7-9	TGTGCCAGCAGCACATACAGGGGGCGGGGGAACACTGAAGCTTTCTTT	CASSTYRGRGNTEAFF
TRBJ2-5	-	-	TRBV7-9	TGTGCCAGCAGCACCTACCGGACCGCGTTAGTCGAGACCCAGTACTTC	CASSTYRTALVETQYF
TRBJ2-2	TRBD1	-	TRBV7-3	TGTGCCAGCAGCAATACAGGGGGCAGAACCGGGGAGCTGTTTTTT	CASSNTGGRTGELFF
TRBJ1-1	-	-	TRBV9	TGTGCCAGCAGCTTCGGGGGCAGGACTGAAGCTTTCTTT	CASSFGGRTEAFF
TRBJ2-2	TRBD1	-	TRBV28	TGTGCCAGCAGTACAGGGGGAACCCCCGGGGAGCTGTTTTTT	CASSTGGTPGELFF
TRBJ2-3	TRBD2	once	TRBV5-1	TGCGCCAGCAGCTTGTTAGCGGGAGTAAAAGATACGCAGTATTTT	CASSLLAGVKDTQYF
TRBJ2-3	-	-	TRBV19	TGTGCCAGTTGGACGGCTAGCACAGATACGCAGTATTTT	CASWTASTDTQYF
TRBJ1-1	-	-	TRBV27	TGTGCCACCCTCGGCGGGGTGAACACTGAAGCTTTCTTT	CATLGGVNTEAFF
TRBJ2-7	TRBD1	-	TRBV18	TGTGCCAGCTCACCGAATCCGGGACAGGTCTACGAGCAGTACTTC	CASSPNPGQVYEQYF
TRBJ1-1	-	-	TRBV27	TGTGCCAGCAAAAATGCAGGGGTGAACACTGAAGCTTTCTTT	CASKNAGVNTEAFF
TRBJ1-1	TRBD1	-	TRBV5-6	TGTGCCAGCAGCTTGGGACAGGGGAGGTCTGAAGCTTTCTTT	CASSLGQGRSEAFF
TRBJ1-3	TRBD1	-	TRBV5-6	TGTGCCAGCAGCTTCCGGACAGGGCGCTCTGGAAACACCATATATTTT	CASSFRTGRSGNTIYF
TRBJ2-1	TRBD2	-	TRBV27	TGTGCCAGCAGTTTATCCCTGGCGGGAGGGCAGGATGAGCAGTTCTTC	CASSLSLAGGQDEQFF
TRBJ1-5	-	-	TRBV7-6	TGTGCCAGCAGCAAGGGCCTGAATAGCAATCAGCCCCAGCATTTT	CASSKGLNSNQPQHF
TRBJ1-5	TRBD1	-	TRBV2	TGTGCCAGCAGTGCCGACAGGGGGCGGAAGCCCCAGCATTTT	CASSADRGRKPQHF
TRBJ2-3	-	-	TRBV2	TGTGCCAGCAGTCTACAACAAACTAGCACAGATACGCAGTATTTT	CASSLQQTSTDTQYF
TRBJ2-7	-	-	TRBV18	TGTGCCAGCTCAAATACGGAGTACGAGCAGTACTTC	CASSNTEYEQYF
TRBJ2-7	-	-	TRBV7-3	TGTGCCAGCAGCTTAGGTCGAGAGCAGTACTTC	CASSLGREQYF
TRBJ2-5	-	-	TRBV7-2	TGTGCCAGCAGTCTAGGGAATTACCAAGAGACCCAGTACTTC	CASSLGNYQETQYF
TRBJ1-5	TRBD1	-	TRBV3-1/TRBV3-2	TGTGCCAGCAGCCATCGACAGGGAGGCAATCAGCCCCAGCATTTT	CASSHRQGGNQPQHF
TRBJ2-5	-	-	TRBV30	TGTGCCTGGAGTGTAGGCGGACTGCAAGAGACCCAGTACTTC	CAWSVGGLQETQYF
TRBJ2-5	TRBD1	-	TRBV9	TGTGCCAGCAGCCCACCAACGACAGGGGGAAAGACCCAGTACTTC	CASSPPTTGGKTQYF
TRBJ1-6	TRBD1	once	TRBV2	TGTGCCAGCGGGGGACAGATGAATTCACCCCTCCACTTT	CASGGQMNSPLHF
TRBJ1-1	-	-	TRBV12-5	TGTGCTAGTCGGGCGGACAACACTGAAGCTTTCTTT	CASRADNTEAFF
TRBJ2-2	-	-	TRBV6-4	TGTGCCAGCAGGGCGGCTCGAAACACCGGGGAGCTGTTTTTT	CASRAARNTGELFF
TRBJ1-2	TRBD1	-	TRBV20-1	TGCAGTGCTAGTCTCGAGGGGGCATCTGGCTACACCTTC	CSASLEGASGYTF